Listed below are T cell receptor beta chains from one sample, sequenced in a study of identifying expanded T cells in peripheral blood. Method: immunoSEQ multiplex PCR; TCRdb's copy keeps in-frame clones and lacks some. The profile covers 60,000 or so clones, with approximately 83% appearing a single time and about a fifth taken by the ten largest. The sequenced sample consisted of blood. The source of these receptors is a person aged 18 to 75 in good health. The CDR3 runs from the conserved cysteine through the conserved F or W. A D gene is named only where the DNA matches it firmly. Some rows have no size entry. The others give once, few or many, or a class for an expanded clone.

j_gene: TRBJ2-3
d_gene: TRBD2
v_gene: TRBV7-6
len: 17
abundance: .
CDR3nt: TGTGCCAGCAGCTTTAGTATGGGAGGGAGTGGGACAGATACGCAGTATTTT
CDR3aa: CASSFSMGGSGTDTQYF

j_gene: TRBJ2-7
d_gene: .
v_gene: TRBV2
len: 14
abundance: .
CDR3nt: TGTGCCAGCAGTGAAGTGCAGGGGACCTACGAGCAGTACTTC
CDR3aa: CASSEVQGTYEQYF

j_gene: TRBJ1-2
d_gene: .
v_gene: TRBV19
len: 14
abundance: .
CDR3nt: TGTGCCAGTAGTGCAACAGGGACTAACTATGGCTACACCTTC
CDR3aa: CASSATGTNYGYTF

j_gene: TRBJ2-1
d_gene: .
v_gene: TRBV5-1
len: 13
abundance: once
CDR3nt: TGCGCCAGCAGCCGGCAGGGTAACGATGAGCAGTTCTTC
CDR3aa: CASSRQGNDEQFF

j_gene: TRBJ2-1
d_gene: .
v_gene: TRBV2
len: 12
abundance: .
CDR3nt: TGTGCCAGCAGGTGGGGGGAGGATGAGCAGTTCTTC
CDR3aa: CASRWGEDEQFF

j_gene: TRBJ2-5
d_gene: TRBD1
v_gene: TRBV7-6
len: 16
abundance: .
CDR3nt: TGTGCCAGCAGCTTAGTCCCGGGACAGGGGGGAGAGACCCAGTACTTC
CDR3aa: CASSLVPGQGGETQYF

j_gene: TRBJ2-5
d_gene: .
v_gene: TRBV5-4
len: 13
abundance: .
CDR3nt: TGTGCCAGCAGCTTGAACTGGCCGGGGACCCAGTACTTC
CDR3aa: CASSLNWPGTQYF

j_gene: TRBJ2-2
d_gene: TRBD2
v_gene: TRBV13
len: 16
abundance: .
CDR3nt: TGTGCCAGCAGCTTAGAGGCGGGAGTGAACACCGGGGAGCTGTTTTTT
CDR3aa: CASSLEAGVNTGELFF

j_gene: TRBJ2-2
d_gene: .
v_gene: TRBV7-6
len: 13
abundance: .
CDR3nt: TGTGCCAGCAGCTTAGTGTACACCGGGGAGCTGTTTTTT
CDR3aa: CASSLVYTGELFF

j_gene: TRBJ2-1
d_gene: .
v_gene: TRBV29-1
len: 12
abundance: .
CDR3nt: TGCAGCGTATTTTTTGGGTACAATGAGCAGTTCTTC
CDR3aa: CSVFFGYNEQFF

j_gene: TRBJ2-2
d_gene: .
v_gene: TRBV11-3
len: 17
abundance: .
CDR3nt: TGTGCCAGCAGCCCAGAAACGGGGTCTAGCCGGCCCGGGGAGCTGTTTTTT
CDR3aa: CASSPETGSSRPGELFF

j_gene: TRBJ1-1
d_gene: .
v_gene: TRBV27
len: 13
abundance: .
CDR3nt: TGTGCCAGCAGTTTAGACGGTGACACTGAAGCTTTCTTT
CDR3aa: CASSLDGDTEAFF

j_gene: TRBJ2-2
d_gene: .
v_gene: TRBV5-4
len: 15
abundance: .
CDR3nt: TGTGCCAGCAGCGGGAGCGCGAGGAACACCGGGGAGCTGTTTTTT
CDR3aa: CASSGSARNTGELFF

j_gene: TRBJ2-3
d_gene: .
v_gene: TRBV19
len: 13
abundance: .
CDR3nt: TGTGCCAGTAGTATGAGATCCCCGGATACGCAGTATTTT
CDR3aa: CASSMRSPDTQYF

j_gene: TRBJ2-1
d_gene: .
v_gene: TRBV5-1
len: 14
abundance: .
CDR3nt: TGCGCCAGCAGCTTGGGCCCATCCTACAATGAGCAGTTCTTC
CDR3aa: CASSLGPSYNEQFF

j_gene: TRBJ2-3
d_gene: .
v_gene: TRBV4-2
len: 15
abundance: .
CDR3nt: TGTGCCAGCAGCCAAGATGGAGCGGGCACAGATACGCAGTATTTT
CDR3aa: CASSQDGAGTDTQYF

j_gene: TRBJ1-2
d_gene: .
v_gene: TRBV10-2
len: 13
abundance: .
CDR3nt: TGCGCCAGCAGTGAGTCAACGACATTGGGCTACACCTTC
CDR3aa: CASSESTTLGYTF

j_gene: TRBJ2-5
d_gene: .
v_gene: TRBV5-1
len: 14
abundance: once
CDR3nt: TGCGCCAGCAGCTTACGGGGCCGGCGGGAGACCCAGTACTTC
CDR3aa: CASSLRGRRETQYF

j_gene: TRBJ1-1
d_gene: .
v_gene: TRBV5-1
len: 17
abundance: .
CDR3nt: TGCGCCAGCAGCCCAGCTCCTCCGGCTCTTATGAACACTGAAGCTTTCTTT
CDR3aa: CASSPAPPALMNTEAFF

j_gene: TRBJ2-2
d_gene: .
v_gene: TRBV5-1
len: 14
abundance: .
CDR3nt: TGCGCCAGCAGCTTGCTACGTGCTGGCGGGGAGCTGTTTTTT
CDR3aa: CASSLLRAGGELFF

j_gene: TRBJ2-3
d_gene: TRBD1
v_gene: TRBV6-1
len: 17
abundance: once
CDR3nt: TGTGCCAGCAGTGAACGGTTACAGGGGGGTAATACAGATACGCAGTATTTT
CDR3aa: CASSERLQGGNTDTQYF

j_gene: TRBJ2-5
d_gene: TRBD2
v_gene: TRBV11-1
len: 16
abundance: once
CDR3nt: TGTGCCAGCAGAACTGACTACTCAAGCGGGGCGGAGACCCAGTACTTC
CDR3aa: CASRTDYSSGAETQYF

j_gene: TRBJ2-4
d_gene: .
v_gene: TRBV18
len: 14
abundance: .
CDR3nt: TGTGCCAGCTCTTACGGGACCCCCAGGGAGGATCAGTACTTC
CDR3aa: CASSYGTPREDQYF

j_gene: TRBJ1-3
d_gene: .
v_gene: TRBV27
len: 15
abundance: .
CDR3nt: TGTGCCAGCTCTCCGGGACGGGCGGCTGGAAACACCATATATTTT
CDR3aa: CASSPGRAAGNTIYF

j_gene: TRBJ1-6
d_gene: .
v_gene: TRBV11-2
len: 16
abundance: .
CDR3nt: TGTGCCAGCAGCGGCGGGGGGCGCGGATATAATTCACCCCTCCACTTT
CDR3aa: CASSGGGRGYNSPLHF

j_gene: TRBJ1-2
d_gene: .
v_gene: TRBV7-9
len: 13
abundance: .
CDR3nt: TGTGCCAGCAGCTTAAATCAGGGAATTGGCTACACCTTC
CDR3aa: CASSLNQGIGYTF

j_gene: TRBJ2-2
d_gene: .
v_gene: TRBV11-3
len: 14
abundance: .
CDR3nt: TGTGCCAGCAGCTTAGTCCGGACTTCCGGGGAGCTGTTTTTT
CDR3aa: CASSLVRTSGELFF

j_gene: TRBJ2-7
d_gene: TRBD1
v_gene: TRBV5-1
len: 15
abundance: .
CDR3nt: TGCGCCAGCAGTACGGGAGGACAGGGGGCCTACGAGCAGTACTTC
CDR3aa: CASSTGGQGAYEQYF

j_gene: TRBJ1-1
d_gene: .
v_gene: TRBV11-2
len: 12
abundance: once
CDR3nt: TGTGCCAGCAGCTTAGGACCTACGGGTGATTTCTTT
CDR3aa: CASSLGPTGDFF

j_gene: TRBJ1-1
d_gene: .
v_gene: TRBV5-6
len: 12
abundance: .
CDR3nt: TGTGCCAGCAGCCATCGACACCGTGAAGCTTTCTTT
CDR3aa: CASSHRHREAFF

j_gene: TRBJ2-3
d_gene: TRBD2
v_gene: TRBV5-4
len: 18
abundance: .
CDR3nt: TGTGCCAGCAGCCCGAGACTAGCGGGGGGAATGGGCACAGATACGCAGTATTTT
CDR3aa: CASSPRLAGGMGTDTQYF